A selection of T cell receptor beta chains follows, all from one sample in a study of cytomegalovirus exposure and HLA in healthy donors. Assay used: immunoSEQ multiplex PCR; TCRdb lists only in-frame clones, some missing. The top ten hold around 0.96% of the sample, which has tens of thousands of clones, around 80% seen once. Sequenced: PBMCs. The receptors were sampled from a male donor in good health and CMV-seronegative. Each CDR3 is given with its conserved first and last residue. A D gene is named only where the DNA matches it firmly. Clone size is stated in some rows and not others, as once, few, many or a class when expanded.

clone_size j_call v_call d_call cdr3_nt cdr3_aa
. TRBJ2-1 TRBV6-5 TRBD2 TGTGCCAGCAGTCCGAACACTAGCGGGAGGGCCCGGCAGTTCTTC CASSPNTSGRARQFF
. TRBJ1-2 TRBV19 TRBD1 TGTGCCAGTAGTATCGAGACAGGGAGTGGCTACACCTTC CASSIETGSGYTF
. TRBJ2-1 TRBV6-6 TRBD2 TGTGCCAGCACCCCGTCTCGACTAGCGGAAAACAATGAGCAGTTCTTC CASTPSRLAENNEQFF
. TRBJ2-7 TRBV28 TRBD2 TGTGCCAGCAGTTTCCTAGCGGGAGGACCCTACGAGCAGTACTTC CASSFLAGGPYEQYF
. TRBJ2-7 TRBV5-1 . TGCGCCAGCAGCTTGTATGACGGCAGGGACTACGAGCAGTACTTC CASSLYDGRDYEQYF
. TRBJ2-1 TRBV10-3 . TGTGCCATCAGTGAGTCGGTGGGAGTTGGGTCCTACAATGAGCAGTTCTTC CAISESVGVGSYNEQFF
. TRBJ2-3 TRBV5-1 TRBD2 TGCGCCAGCAAAGCCAGCGGGGGGGCCACAGATACGCAGTATTTT CASKASGGATDTQYF
. TRBJ2-3 TRBV30 TRBD2 TGTGCCTGGAGTGTACGGGGGGGCACAGATACGCAGTATTTT CAWSVRGGTDTQYF
once TRBJ2-3 TRBV11-2 TRBD1 TGTGCCAGCAGCTTAAGAGGGGGCGCGAGCACAGATACGCAGTATTTT CASSLRGGASTDTQYF
. TRBJ2-5 TRBV5-1 . TGCGCCAGCAGCTTAAGGTCCCCGTCGGGGACCCAGTACTTC CASSLRSPSGTQYF
. TRBJ1-5 TRBV9 . TGTGCCAGCAGCGTAGCACCCGAGGGCAATCAGCCCCAGCATTTT CASSVAPEGNQPQHF
. TRBJ2-3 TRBV16 TRBD1 TGTGCCAGCAGCCCGAAGGTAGGGGACAGGGATGAAGGACGACAGTATTTT CASSPKVGDRDEGRQYF
. TRBJ2-5 TRBV5-6 . TGTGCCAGCAGCTTGAGGGGGAACGGAGAGACCCAGTACTTC CASSLRGNGETQYF
. TRBJ1-3 TRBV9 . TGTGCCAGCAGCGCGACAGGCAGCTCTGGAAACACCATATATTTT CASSATGSSGNTIYF
once TRBJ2-6 TRBV27 . TGTGCCAGCAGTTCATCCCAGGACAGCCCTCAAGGGTCTGGGGCCAACGTCCTGACTTTC CASSSSQDSPQGSGANVLTF
. TRBJ1-6 TRBV5-1 . TGCGCCAGCAACCAGTATGGAGTCGGGAATTCACCCCTCCACTTT CASNQYGVGNSPLHF
. TRBJ2-3 TRBV4-3 TRBD1 TGCGCCAGCAGCCAAACCGGGACAGGGGCAATGTATTTT CASSQTGTGAMYF
. TRBJ2-5 TRBV4-1 . TGCGCCAGCAGCCGAACCAGAGGGGAGACCCAGTACTTC CASSRTRGETQYF
few TRBJ2-7 TRBV11-2 TRBD1 TGTGCCAGCAGACCGACAGGGTCCTACGAGCAGTACTTC CASRPTGSYEQYF
few TRBJ1-5 TRBV7-9 TRBD1 TGTGCCAGCAGTTCGGGACAGGGTTCTCAGCCCCAGCATTTT CASSSGQGSQPQHF
. TRBJ2-5 TRBV6-5 . TGTGCCAGCAGTTATTTTAGGGGAGAGACCCAGTACTTC CASSYFRGETQYF
. TRBJ2-2 TRBV18 TRBD2 TGTGCCAGCTCCCTACTAGCGGGTGCGAACACCGGGGAGCTGTTTTTT CASSLLAGANTGELFF
. TRBJ2-2 TRBV2 TRBD1 TGTGCCAGCAGTTATGGACAGGGGTTGGGCGGGGAGCTGTTTTTT CASSYGQGLGGELFF
few TRBJ1-1 TRBV6-4 . TGTGCCAGCAGTGAAAATCAGAACACTGAAGCTTTCTTT CASSENQNTEAFF
. TRBJ1-6 TRBV10-2 . TGCGCCAGCAAACAGGAGAATAATTCACCCCTCCACTTT CASKQENNSPLHF
once TRBJ1-2 TRBV27 . TGTGCCAGCAGTTATTCGGGACACCACAATTACTTAAACTATGGCTACACCTTC CASSYSGHHNYLNYGYTF
. TRBJ2-7 TRBV11-2 . TGTGCCAGCAGCTCATCAGGGGACTACGAGCAGTACTTC CASSSSGDYEQYF
. TRBJ1-1 TRBV29-1 TRBD1 TGCAGCGCGAGGAGGACAGGGGAGAACACTGAAGCTTTCTTT CSARRTGENTEAFF